This T cell receptor (beta chain) was recorded in a study of OX40 agonist ivuxolimab in advanced cancers. Study summary: Each patient was given ivuxolimab into a vein every 2 weeks, at 0.01 to 10 mg/kg. Notes on the study in general: At 0.1 to 3.0 mg/kg, CD4+ and CD8+ blood T cells expanded clonally by week 6.

Trimming stripped 5 bases from V and 8 bases from J, with 7 bases between. Germline V gene lookup returns CDR1 SGHTA and CDR2 FQGNSA. This CDR3 region has 12 residues. Using immunoSEQ multiplex PCR, the repertoire was profiled, and TCRdb retains in-frame clones only, with some absent. Here the sample spans about 31,000 clones, roughly 80% being singletons. Comments on this clone: Its antigen is still unknown.

This chain uses TRBV7-2 with TRBJ1-6; D gene ambiguous. The material sequenced was CD4+ or CD8+ T cells sorted from blood, taken in a trial of the OX40 agonist ivuxolimab. This clonotype was sampled from an adult with an advanced solid tumor such as melanoma, head and neck, liver or kidney cancer. CDR3 in DNA: TGTGCCAGCAGCATGGGCCATTCACCCCTCCACTTT. This codes for CASSMGHSPLHF.